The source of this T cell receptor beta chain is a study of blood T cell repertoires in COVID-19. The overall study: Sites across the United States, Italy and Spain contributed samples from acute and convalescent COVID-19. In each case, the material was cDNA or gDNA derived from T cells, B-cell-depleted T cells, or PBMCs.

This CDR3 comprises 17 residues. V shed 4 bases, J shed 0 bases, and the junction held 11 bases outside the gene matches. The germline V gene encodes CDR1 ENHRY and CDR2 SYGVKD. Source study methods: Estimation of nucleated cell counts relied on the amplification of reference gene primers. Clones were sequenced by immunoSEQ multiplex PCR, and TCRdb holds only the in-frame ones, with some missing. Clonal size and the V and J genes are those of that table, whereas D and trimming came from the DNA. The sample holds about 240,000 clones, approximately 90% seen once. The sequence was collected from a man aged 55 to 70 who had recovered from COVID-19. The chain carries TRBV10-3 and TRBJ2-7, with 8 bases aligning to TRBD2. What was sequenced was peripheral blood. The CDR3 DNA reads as TGTGCCATCAGTGGCCTTGGGGCGGGGGGCCACTCCTACGAGCAGTACTTC. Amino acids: CAISGLGAGGHSYEQYF.